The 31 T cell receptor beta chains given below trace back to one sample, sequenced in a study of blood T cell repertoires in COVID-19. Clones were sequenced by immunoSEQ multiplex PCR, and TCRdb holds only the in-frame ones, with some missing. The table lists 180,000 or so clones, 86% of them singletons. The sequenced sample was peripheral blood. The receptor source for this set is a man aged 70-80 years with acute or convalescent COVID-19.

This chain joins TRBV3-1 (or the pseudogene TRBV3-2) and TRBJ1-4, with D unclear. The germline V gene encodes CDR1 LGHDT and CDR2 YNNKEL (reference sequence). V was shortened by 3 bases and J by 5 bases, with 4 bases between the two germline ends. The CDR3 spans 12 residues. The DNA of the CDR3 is TGTGCCAGCAGCCACCTCAATGAAAAACTGTTTTTT. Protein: CASSHLNEKLFF.

DNA for the CDR3: TGTGCCAGCAGTGACGGAGCGGGGAATGAAGCTTTCTTT. It encodes CASSDGAGNEAFF. V and J are TRBV6-4 and TRBJ1-1; D is unresolved. This CDR3 comprises 13 residues. Germline V gene data show CDR1 as MRHNA and CDR2 as SNTAGT. V lost 2 bases and J lost 7, with 11 bases in between.

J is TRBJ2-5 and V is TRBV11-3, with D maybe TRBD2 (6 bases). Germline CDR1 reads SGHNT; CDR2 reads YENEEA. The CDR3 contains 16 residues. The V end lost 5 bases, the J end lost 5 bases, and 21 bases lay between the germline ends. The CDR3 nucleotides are TGTGCCAGCAGCCGGGGAGGCCTGGCCGACCCCGAGACCCAGTACTTC. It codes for CASSRGGLADPETQYF.

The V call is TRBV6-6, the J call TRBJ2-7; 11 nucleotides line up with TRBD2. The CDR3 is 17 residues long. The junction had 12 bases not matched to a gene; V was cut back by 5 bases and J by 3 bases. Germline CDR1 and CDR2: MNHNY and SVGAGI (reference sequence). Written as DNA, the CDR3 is TGTGCCAGCAGTCCCCGGGGGCCTAGCGGGGGGATCTACGAGCAGTACTTC. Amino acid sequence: CASSPRGPSGGIYEQYF.

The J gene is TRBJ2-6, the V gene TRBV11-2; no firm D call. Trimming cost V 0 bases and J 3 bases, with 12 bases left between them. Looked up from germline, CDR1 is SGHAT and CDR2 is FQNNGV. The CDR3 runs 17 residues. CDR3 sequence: CASSLDSVGHGANVLTF. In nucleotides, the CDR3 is TGTGCCAGCAGCTTAGACTCCGTCGGTCATGGGGCCAACGTCCTGACTTTC.

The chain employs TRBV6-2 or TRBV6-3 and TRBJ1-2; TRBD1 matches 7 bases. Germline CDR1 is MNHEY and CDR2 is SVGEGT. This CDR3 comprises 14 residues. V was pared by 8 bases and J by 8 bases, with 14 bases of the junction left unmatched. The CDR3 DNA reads TGTGCCAGCCGCCGGGACAGCAATCAGGAAGGCTACACCTTC. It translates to CASRRDSNQEGYTF.

Here the CDR3 reads CASSYQTASGDTQYF. The CDR3, as DNA: TGTGCCAGCAGTTACCAAACAGCTTCAGGGGATACGCAGTATTTT. This chain uses TRBV6-6 with TRBJ2-3, with a possible D match to TRBD1 (5 bases). Trimming removed 2 bases at V and 6 bases at J, with 15 bases between. The CDR3 consists of 15 residues. Germline loops: CDR1 MNHNY, CDR2 SVGAGI (reference sequence).

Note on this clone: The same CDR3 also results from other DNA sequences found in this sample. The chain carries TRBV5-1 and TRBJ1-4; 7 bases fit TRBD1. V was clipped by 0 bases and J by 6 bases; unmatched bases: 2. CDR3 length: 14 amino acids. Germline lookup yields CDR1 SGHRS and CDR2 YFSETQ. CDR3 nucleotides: TGCGCCAGCAGCTTGGGACAGGGAGATGAAAAACTGTTTTTT. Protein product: CASSLGQGDEKLFF.

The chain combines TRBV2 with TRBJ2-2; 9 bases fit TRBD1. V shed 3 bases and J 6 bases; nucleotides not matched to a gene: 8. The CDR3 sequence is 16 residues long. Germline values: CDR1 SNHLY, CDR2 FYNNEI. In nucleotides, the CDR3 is TGTGCCAGCAGTGAGGCCGGGACAGGGCTCGCCGGGGAGCTGTTTTTT. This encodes CASSEAGTGLAGELFF.

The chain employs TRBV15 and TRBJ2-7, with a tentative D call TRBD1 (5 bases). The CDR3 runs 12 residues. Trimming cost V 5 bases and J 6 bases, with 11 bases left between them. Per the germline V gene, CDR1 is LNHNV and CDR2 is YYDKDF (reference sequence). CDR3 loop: CATSPLRGEQYF. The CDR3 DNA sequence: TGTGCCACCAGCCCTTTAAGGGGCGAGCAGTACTTC. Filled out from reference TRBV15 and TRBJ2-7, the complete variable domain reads DAMVIQNPRYQVTQFGKPVTLSCSQTLNHNVMYWYQQKSSQAPKLLFHYYDKDFNNEADTPDNFQSRRPNTSFCFLDIRSPGLGDTAMYLCATSPLRGEQYFGPGTRLTVT.

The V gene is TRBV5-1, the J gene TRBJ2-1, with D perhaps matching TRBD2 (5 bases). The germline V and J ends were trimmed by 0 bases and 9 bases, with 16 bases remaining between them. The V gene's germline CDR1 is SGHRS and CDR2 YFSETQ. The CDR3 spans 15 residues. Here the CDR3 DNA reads TGCGCCAGCAGCTTGGCGGAGGAGTGGGGTAGTGAGCAGTTCTTC. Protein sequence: CASSLAEEWGSEQFF.

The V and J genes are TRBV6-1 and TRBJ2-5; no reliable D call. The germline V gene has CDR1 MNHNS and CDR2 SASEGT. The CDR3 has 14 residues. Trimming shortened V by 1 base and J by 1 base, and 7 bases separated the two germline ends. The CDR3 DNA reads TGTGCCAGCAGTGAAGATCGGGTCCAAGAGACCCAGTACTTC. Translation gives CASSEDRVQETQYF.

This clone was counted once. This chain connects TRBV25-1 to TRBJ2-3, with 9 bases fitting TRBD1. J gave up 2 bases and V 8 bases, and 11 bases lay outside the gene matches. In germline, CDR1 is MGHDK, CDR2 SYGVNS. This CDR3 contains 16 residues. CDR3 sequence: CASGLPQGAFTDTQYF. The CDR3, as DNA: TGTGCCAGCGGTCTGCCACAGGGGGCATTCACAGATACGCAGTATTTT.

The CDR3 DNA reads TGTGCCAGCAGCTTGATAGGACTAGCGGGAGGGGAGCAGTTCTTC. It codes for CASSLIGLAGGEQFF. The chain carries TRBV7-3 and TRBJ2-1; 15 bases fit TRBD2. This CDR3 region has 15 residues. Trimming took 3 bases from V and 10 from J; bases not matched to a gene: 4. Germline values: CDR1 SGHTA, CDR2 FQGTGA.

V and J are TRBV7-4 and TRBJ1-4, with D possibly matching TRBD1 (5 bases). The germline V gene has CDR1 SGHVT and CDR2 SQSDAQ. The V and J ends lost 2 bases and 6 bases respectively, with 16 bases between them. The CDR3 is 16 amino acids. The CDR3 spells CASSLKVGGEDEKLFF. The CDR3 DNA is TGTGCCAGCAGCTTAAAGGTGGGAGGGGAGGATGAAAAACTGTTTTTT.

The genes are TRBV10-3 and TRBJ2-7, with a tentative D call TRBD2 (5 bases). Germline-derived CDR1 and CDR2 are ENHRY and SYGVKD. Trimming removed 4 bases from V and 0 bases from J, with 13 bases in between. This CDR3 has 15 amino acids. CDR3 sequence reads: CAISVEASFSYEQYF. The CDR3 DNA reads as TGTGCCATCAGTGTGGAGGCGTCTTTCTCCTACGAGCAGTACTTC.

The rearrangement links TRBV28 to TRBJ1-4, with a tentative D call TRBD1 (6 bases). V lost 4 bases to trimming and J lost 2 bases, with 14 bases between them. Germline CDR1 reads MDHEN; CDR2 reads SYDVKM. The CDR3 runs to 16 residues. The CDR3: CASSCYREDTNEKLFF. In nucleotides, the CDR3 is TGTGCCAGCAGTTGTTACAGGGAAGACACTAATGAAAAACTGTTTTTT.

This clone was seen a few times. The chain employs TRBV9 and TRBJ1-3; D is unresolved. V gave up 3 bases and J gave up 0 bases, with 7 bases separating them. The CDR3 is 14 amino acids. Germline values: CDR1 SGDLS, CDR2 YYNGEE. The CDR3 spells CASSALSSGNTIYF. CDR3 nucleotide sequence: TGTGCCAGCAGCGCACTGAGCTCTGGAAACACCATATATTTT. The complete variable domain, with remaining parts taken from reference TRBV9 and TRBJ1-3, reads DSGVTQTPKHLITATGQRVTLRCSPRSGDLSVYWYQQSLDQGLQFLIQYYNGEERAKGNILERFSAQQFPDLHSELNLSSLELGDSALYFCASSALSSGNTIYFGEGSWLTVV.

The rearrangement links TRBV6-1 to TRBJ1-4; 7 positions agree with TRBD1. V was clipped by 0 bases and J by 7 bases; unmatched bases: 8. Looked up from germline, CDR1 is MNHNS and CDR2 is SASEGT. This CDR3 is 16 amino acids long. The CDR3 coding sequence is TGTGCCAGCAGTGAAGCGGGGAGACAGGGCGGTGAAAAACTGTTTTTT. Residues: CASSEAGRQGGEKLFF.

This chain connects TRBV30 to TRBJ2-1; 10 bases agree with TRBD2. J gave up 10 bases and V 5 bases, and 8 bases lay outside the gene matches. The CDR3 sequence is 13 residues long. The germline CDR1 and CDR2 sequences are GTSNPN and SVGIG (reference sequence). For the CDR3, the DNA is TGTGCCTGGCGCACGCTAGCGGGAGAGGAGCAGTTCTTC. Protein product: CAWRTLAGEEQFF.

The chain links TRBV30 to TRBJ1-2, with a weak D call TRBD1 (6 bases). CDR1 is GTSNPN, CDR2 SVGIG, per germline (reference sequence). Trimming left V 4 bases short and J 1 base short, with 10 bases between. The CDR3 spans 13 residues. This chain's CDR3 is CAWTGGDNYGYTF. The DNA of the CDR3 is TGTGCCTGGACTGGGGGCGATAACTATGGCTACACCTTC.

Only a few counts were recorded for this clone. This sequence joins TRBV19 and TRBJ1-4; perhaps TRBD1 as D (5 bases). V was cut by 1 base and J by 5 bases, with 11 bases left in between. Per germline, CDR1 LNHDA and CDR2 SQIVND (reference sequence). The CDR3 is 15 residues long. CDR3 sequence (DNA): TGTGCCAGTAGTATAGGCTGGACATCGAATGAAAAACTGTTTTTT. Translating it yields CASSIGWTSNEKLFF. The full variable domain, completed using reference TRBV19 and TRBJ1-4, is DGGITQSPKYLFRKEGQNVTLSCEQNLNHDAMYWYRQDPGQGLRLIYYSQIVNDFQKGDIAEGYSVSREKKESFPLTVTSAQKNPTAFYLCASSIGWTSNEKLFFGSGTQLSVL.

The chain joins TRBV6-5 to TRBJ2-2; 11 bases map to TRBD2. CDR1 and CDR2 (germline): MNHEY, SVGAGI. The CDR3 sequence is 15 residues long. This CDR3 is CAVIAGGPSTGELFF. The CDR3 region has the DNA TGTGCAGTCATAGCGGGAGGGCCAAGCACCGGGGAGCTGTTTTTT.

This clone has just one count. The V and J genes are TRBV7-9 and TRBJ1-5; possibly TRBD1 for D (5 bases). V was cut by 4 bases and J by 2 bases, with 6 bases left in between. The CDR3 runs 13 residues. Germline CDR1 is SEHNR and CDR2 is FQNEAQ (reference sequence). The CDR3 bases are TGTGCCAGCAGCTCGGGGGGCAATCAGCCCCAGCATTTT. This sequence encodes CASSSGGNQPQHF. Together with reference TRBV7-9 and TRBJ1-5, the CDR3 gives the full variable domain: DTGVSQNPRHKITKRGQNVTFRCDPISEHNRLYWYRQTLGQGPEFLTYFQNEAQLEKSRLLSDRFSAERPKGSFSTLEIQRTEQGDSAMYLCASSSGGNQPQHFGDGTRLSIL.

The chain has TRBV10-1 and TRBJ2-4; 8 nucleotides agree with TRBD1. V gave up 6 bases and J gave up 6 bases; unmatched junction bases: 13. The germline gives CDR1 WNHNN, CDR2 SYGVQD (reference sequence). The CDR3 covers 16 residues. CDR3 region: CASSPWTGRGGNIQYF. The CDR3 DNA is TGCGCCAGCAGCCCATGGACAGGGCGAGGGGGAAACATTCAGTACTTC.

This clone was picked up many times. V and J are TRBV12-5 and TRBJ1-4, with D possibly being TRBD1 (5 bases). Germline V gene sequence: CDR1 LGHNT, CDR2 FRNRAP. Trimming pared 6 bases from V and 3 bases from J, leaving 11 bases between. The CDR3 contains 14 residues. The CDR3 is CASGWGQANEKLFF. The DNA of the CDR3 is TGTGCTAGTGGCTGGGGCCAAGCTAATGAAAAACTGTTTTTT.

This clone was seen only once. The CDR3 DNA sequence: TGCGCCAGCAGCCTGGATGGGCTGGGCAACACCGGGGAGCTGTTTTTT. It yields the protein CASSLDGLGNTGELFF. The J gene is TRBJ2-2, the V gene TRBV5-1; D gene uncertain. V was pared by 4 bases and J by 2 bases, with 15 bases between. In germline, CDR1 is SGHRS, CDR2 YFSETQ. The CDR3 is 16 residues long.

CDR3 sequence reads: CASSPASGYNEQFF. Here the CDR3 DNA reads TGTGCCAGCAGCCCTGCTAGCGGGTACAATGAGCAGTTCTTC. The chain links TRBV7-2 to TRBJ2-1; TRBD2 agrees at 8 bases. CDR3 length: 14 residues. Germline CDR1 is SGHTA and CDR2 is FQGNSA. V gave up 5 bases and J gave up 4 bases; unmatched junction bases: 4.

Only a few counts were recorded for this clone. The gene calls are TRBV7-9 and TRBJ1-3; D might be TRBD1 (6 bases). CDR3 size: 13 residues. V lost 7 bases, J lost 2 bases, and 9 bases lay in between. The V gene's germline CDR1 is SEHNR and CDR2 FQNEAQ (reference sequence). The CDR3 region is CASTTGTGNTIYF. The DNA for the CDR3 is TGTGCCAGCACCACAGGGACTGGAAACACCATATATTTT. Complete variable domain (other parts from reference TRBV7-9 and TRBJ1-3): DTGVSQNPRHKITKRGQNVTFRCDPISEHNRLYWYRQTLGQGPEFLTYFQNEAQLEKSRLLSDRFSAERPKGSFSTLEIQRTEQGDSAMYLCASTTGTGNTIYFGEGSWLTVV.

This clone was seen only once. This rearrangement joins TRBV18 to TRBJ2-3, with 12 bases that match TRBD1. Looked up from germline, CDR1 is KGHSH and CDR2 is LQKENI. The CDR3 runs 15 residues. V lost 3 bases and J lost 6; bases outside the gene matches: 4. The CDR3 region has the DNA TGTGCCAGCTCACCGACGGGACAGGGGGCTGATACGCAGTATTTT. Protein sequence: CASSPTGQGADTQYF.

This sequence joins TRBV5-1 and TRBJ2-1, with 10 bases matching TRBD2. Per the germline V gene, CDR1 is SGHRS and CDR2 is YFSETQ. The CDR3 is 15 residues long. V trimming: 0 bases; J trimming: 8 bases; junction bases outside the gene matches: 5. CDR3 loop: CASSLVLAGVDEQFF. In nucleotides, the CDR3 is TGCGCCAGCAGCTTGGTTCTAGCGGGAGTCGATGAGCAGTTCTTC. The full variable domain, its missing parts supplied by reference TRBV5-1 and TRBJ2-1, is KAGVTQTPRYLIKTRGQQVTLSCSPISGHRSVSWYQQTPGQGLQFLFEYFSETQRNKGNFPGRFSGRQFSNSRSEMNVSTLELGDSALYLCASSLVLAGVDEQFFGPGTRLTVL.